This TCR beta chain came from a study of blood T cell repertoires in COVID-19. Study-level background: COVID-19 samples collected from the United States, Italy and Spain covered acute and convalescent phases. T cells, B-cell-depleted T cells, or PBMCs provided the cDNA or gDNA that served as material.

Original processing notes: Estimated nucleated cell counts came from reference gene primer amplification. TCRdb keeps only in-frame clones here, not all; method: immunoSEQ multiplex PCR. That table furnishes V, J and clone size, whereas the DNA furnished D and trimming. The sample carries just under 150,000 clones, roughly 89% recorded once. The V gene's germline CDR1 is ENHRY and CDR2 SYGVKD. V lost 0 bases and J 4 bases, leaving 13 bases between the germline ends. CDR3 length equals 16 residues. The chain links TRBV10-3 to TRBJ1-5; D is unclear. The sequenced material came from peripheral blood. This receptor was taken from a woman in her forties or fifties with acute or convalescent COVID-19. CDR3 in DNA: TGTGCCATCAGTGAGTCTGGAGATATACCTAATCAGCCCCAGCATTTT. It codes for CAISESGDIPNQPQHF.